A single sample is the source of the 21 T cell receptor beta chains below, sequenced in a study of blood T cell repertoires in COVID-19. Method: immunoSEQ multiplex PCR; TCRdb's copy keeps in-frame clones and lacks some. The table has 85,000 to 110,000 clones, approximately 80% seen once. Material: peripheral blood. Receptors originate from a human donor in a cohort sampled during active COVID-19.

The chain recombines TRBV5-4 with TRBJ1-3, with 9 nucleotides matching TRBD1. The J segment lost 0 bases and the V segment lost 4 bases, leaving 5 bases of the junction unmatched. The V gene's germline CDR1 is SGHNT and CDR2 YYREEE (reference sequence). The CDR3 runs 16 residues. The CDR3 bases are TGTGCCAGCAGCATGGGACAGGGCCTCTCTGGAAACACCATATATTTT. Its translation: CASSMGQGLSGNTIYF. Complete variable domain (other parts from reference TRBV5-4 and TRBJ1-3): ETGVTQSPTHLIKTRGQQVTLRCSSQSGHNTVSWYQQALGQGPQFIFQYYREEENGRGNFPPRFSGLQFPNYSSELNVNALELDDSALYLCASSMGQGLSGNTIYFGEGSWLTVV.

Written as DNA, the CDR3 is TGTGCCAGCAGCCCCGCGGGGGGGGCCAACTATGGCTACACCTTC. It specifies CASSPAGGANYGYTF. The rearrangement uses TRBV7-2 and TRBJ1-2; tentatively, D is TRBD1 (6 bases). Trimming shortened V by 5 bases and J by 2 bases, and 15 bases separated the two germline ends. This CDR3 contains 15 residues. In germline, CDR1 is SGHTA, CDR2 FQGNSA.

This clone was counted at least ten times. The chain recombines TRBV12-5 with TRBJ1-2; 9 nucleotides match TRBD1. This CDR3 is 13 amino acids long. The V and J ends lost 5 bases and 7 bases, in that order; junction bases with no gene match: 5. Germline V gene sequence: CDR1 LGHNT, CDR2 FRNRAP. CDR3 bases: TGTGCTAGTGGTACCGGGACAGGGTCTGGCTACACCTTC. This translates into CASGTGTGSGYTF. Supplemented by reference TRBV12-5 and TRBJ1-2, the full variable domain reads DARVTQTPRHKVTEMGQEVTMRCQPILGHNTVFWYRQTMMQGLELLAYFRNRAPLDDSGMPKDRFSAEMPDATLATLKIQPSEPRDSAVYFCASGTGTGSGYTFGSGTRLTVV.

This clone appeared a single time. The V call is TRBV2, the J call TRBJ1-2; 8 bases are shared with TRBD1. Germline V lookup: CDR1 SNHLY, CDR2 FYNNEI. This CDR3 comprises 13 residues. V lost 1 base and J lost 8; bases outside the gene matches: 3. The CDR3 coding sequence is TGTGCCAGCAGTGAAGGCAGGGGGCGAGGCTACACCTTC. Translated, it gives CASSEGRGRGYTF.

V gene TRBV9 combines with J gene TRBJ2-7; 7 bases line up with TRBD2. The V segment lost 3 bases and the J segment 2 bases; nucleotides outside the gene matches: 8. The germline gives CDR1 SGDLS, CDR2 YYNGEE. This CDR3 spans 15 amino acids. The CDR3 nucleotides are TGTGCCAGCAGCGCAGGTGGACTAGGCGCCTACGAGCAGTACTTC. Protein product: CASSAGGLGAYEQYF.

The V call is TRBV5-1, the J call TRBJ1-1, with D hard to call. V shed 0 bases and J shed 4 bases, with 7 bases lying between them. CDR1 is SGHRS and CDR2 is YFSETQ in the germline V gene. CDR3 length: 13 amino acids. The CDR3 bases are TGCGCCAGCAGCTTGGCCGAGTTCACTGAAGCTTTCTTT. It specifies CASSLAEFTEAFF. Drawing the rest from reference TRBV5-1 and TRBJ1-1, the complete variable domain is KAGVTQTPRYLIKTRGQQVTLSCSPISGHRSVSWYQQTPGQGLQFLFEYFSETQRNKGNFPGRFSGRQFSNSRSEMNVSTLELGDSALYLCASSLAEFTEAFFGQGTRLTVV.

V and J are TRBV3-1 (or the pseudogene TRBV3-2) and TRBJ1-2; 7 nucleotides line up with TRBD1. The CDR3 is made up of 16 amino acids. Germline V gene sequence: CDR1 LGHDT, CDR2 YNNKEL (reference sequence). Unmatched junction bases numbered 15, after V lost 4 bases and J lost 7 bases. The CDR3 reads CASSRSEQGIYGGYTF. The CDR3 DNA sequence: TGTGCCAGCAGCCGCTCGGAACAGGGGATTTATGGTGGCTACACCTTC.

The J gene is TRBJ2-5, the V gene TRBV15; TRBD2 agrees at 10 bases. The CDR3 is 15 residues long. V lost 3 bases and J lost 5; bases outside the gene matches: 6. Germline CDR1 is LNHNV and CDR2 is YYDKDF (reference sequence). In DNA, the CDR3 is TGTGCCACCAGCAGCCTAGCGGGGGAAGGTGAGACCCAGTACTTC. It yields the protein CATSSLAGEGETQYF.

The V and J genes are TRBV5-4 and TRBJ1-4; maybe TRBD1 (6 bases). This CDR3 contains 15 residues. Germline lookup yields CDR1 SGHNT and CDR2 YYREEE (reference sequence). V lost 4 bases to trimming and J lost 4 bases, with 14 bases between them. The chain's CDR3 is CASSSPGTNNEKLFF. The DNA of the CDR3 is TGTGCCAGCAGCAGCCCCGGGACAAATAATGAAAAACTGTTTTTT.

The CDR3 region has the DNA TGTGCCAGCAGCCCGTACGGGGAGACCCAGTACTTC. It is translated as CASSPYGETQYF. The chain links TRBV3-1 (or the pseudogene TRBV3-2) to TRBJ2-5; D is unclear. Per germline, CDR1 LGHDT and CDR2 YNNKEL (reference sequence). This CDR3 is built from 12 residues. The V end was cut by 4 bases, the J end by 5 bases, with 8 bases between.

This rearrangement joins TRBV9 to TRBJ2-2; 10 bases agree with TRBD1. V lost 4 bases to trimming and J lost 5 bases; unmatched junction nucleotides: 11. In germline, CDR1 is SGDLS, CDR2 YYNGEE. This CDR3 has 17 amino acids. In DNA form, the CDR3 reads TGTGCCAGCAGCCCCGACAGGGGGCTTGGTGGAACCGGGGAGCTGTTTTTT. Translated, it gives CASSPDRGLGGTGELFF.

This rearrangement joins TRBV19 to TRBJ1-3; 7 nucleotides line up with TRBD1. CDR3 length: 16 residues. Trimming removed 5 bases from V and 0 bases from J; junction bases left unmatched: 7. Germline V gives CDR1 LNHDA, CDR2 SQIVND (reference sequence). The CDR3 region has the DNA TGTGCCAGTAGTGGGGGACAGCGGTTCTCTGGAAACACCATATATTTT. Its protein product is CASSGGQRFSGNTIYF.

This sequence joins TRBV7-8 and TRBJ2-7; D not resolved. Germline V gene sequence: CDR1 SGHVS, CDR2 FQNEAQ. Trimming left V 1 base short and J 3 bases short, with 10 bases between. The CDR3 runs 14 residues. CDR3 residues: CASSLGLQFYEQYF. CDR3 bases: TGTGCCAGCAGCTTAGGGCTGCAGTTCTACGAGCAGTACTTC.

This clone was recorded once. V is TRBV5-1 and J is TRBJ1-1, with D uncertain. Trimming left V 2 bases short and J 1 base short, with 15 bases between. This CDR3 spans 16 amino acids. The germline gives CDR1 SGHRS, CDR2 YFSETQ. The CDR3, as DNA: TGCGCCAGCAGCTTTGGCTCCTCCACAAGGAACACTGAAGCTTTCTTT. Amino acid sequence: CASSFGSSTRNTEAFF.

The J gene is TRBJ1-2, the V gene TRBV6-1, with D possibly TRBD1 on 5 matching bases. The V and J ends lost 2 bases and 8 bases respectively, with 9 bases between them. The germline V gene encodes CDR1 MNHNS and CDR2 SASEGT. The CDR3 runs 12 residues. CDR3: CASSESWGGYTF. As DNA, the CDR3 is TGTGCCAGCAGTGAAAGTTGGGGCGGCTACACCTTC.

This sequence joins TRBV5-1 and TRBJ1-1, with TRBD1 as a possible D gene (5 bases). V dropped 7 bases and J dropped 0 bases, with 19 bases sitting between them. CDR1 SGHRS and CDR2 YFSETQ come from the germline V gene. The CDR3 sequence is 16 residues long. CDR3 coding DNA: TGCGCCAGCCATTACTCTACGACGGACATGAACACTGAAGCTTTCTTT. The encoded protein is CASHYSTTDMNTEAFF.

The chain combines TRBV19 with TRBJ2-1; 16 nucleotides align to TRBD2. CDR3 length: 17 amino acids. V was clipped by 3 bases and J by 9 bases; unmatched bases: 8. Germline-derived CDR1 and CDR2 are LNHDA and SQIVND (reference sequence). Here the CDR3 reads CASSIKGTSGGASEQFF. CDR3 coding DNA: TGTGCCAGTAGTATTAAAGGGACTAGCGGGGGGGCGAGTGAGCAGTTCTTC.

V gene TRBV28 combines with J gene TRBJ2-5, with TRBD2 as a possible D gene (5 bases). The CDR3 spans 11 residues. Germline V CDR1 and CDR2: MDHEN, SYDVKM. Trimming pared 9 bases from V and 5 bases from J, leaving 10 bases between. CDR3: CASRTSETQYF. CDR3 in DNA: TGTGCCAGTCGGACTTCCGAGACCCAGTACTTC.

This chain uses TRBV27 with TRBJ1-2, with TRBD1 matching over 8 bases. From germline, CDR1 is MNHEY and CDR2 SMNVEV (reference sequence). The length of the CDR3 is 14 residues. The V and J ends lost 7 bases and 2 bases, in that order; junction bases with no gene match: 6. In DNA form, the CDR3 reads TGTGCCAGCACCCCAGGACAGGGAAACTATGGCTACACCTTC. Protein product: CASTPGQGNYGYTF.

The rearrangement uses TRBV21-1 and TRBJ1-1; the D segment call TRBD1 is taken from the table without a DNA check. TRBV21-1 is classified as a pseudogene. The CDR3 runs to 13 residues. This chain's CDR3 is CASTTTGSTEAFF. As DNA, the CDR3 is TGTGCCAGCACTACGACAGGGTCCACTGAAGCTTTCTTT.

This chain connects TRBV9 to TRBJ2-1; the match to TRBD1 covers 7 bases. This CDR3 is built from 14 residues. The J segment lost 9 bases and the V segment lost 4 bases, leaving 10 bases of the junction unmatched. Looked up from germline, CDR1 is SGDLS and CDR2 is YYNGEE. CDR3 in amino acids: CASSYSDRESEQFF. CDR3 DNA: TGTGCCAGCAGCTACTCAGACAGGGAGAGTGAGCAGTTCTTC.